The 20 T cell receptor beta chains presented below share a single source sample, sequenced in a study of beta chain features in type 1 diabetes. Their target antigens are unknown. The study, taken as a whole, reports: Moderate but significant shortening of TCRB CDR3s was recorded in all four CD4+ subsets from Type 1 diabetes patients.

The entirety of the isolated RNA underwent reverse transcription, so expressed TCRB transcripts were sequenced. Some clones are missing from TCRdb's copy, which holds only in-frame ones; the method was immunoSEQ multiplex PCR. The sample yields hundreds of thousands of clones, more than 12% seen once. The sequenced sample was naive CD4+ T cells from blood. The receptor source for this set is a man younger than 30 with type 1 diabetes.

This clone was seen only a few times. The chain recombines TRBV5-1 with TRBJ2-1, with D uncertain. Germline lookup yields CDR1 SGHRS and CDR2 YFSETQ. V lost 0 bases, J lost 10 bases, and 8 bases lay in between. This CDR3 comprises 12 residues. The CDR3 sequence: CASSLALEEQFF. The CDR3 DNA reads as TGCGCCAGCAGCTTGGCCTTGGAGGAGCAGTTCTTC.

In DNA, the CDR3 is TGTGCCAGCAGTGAAGCAAACACCGGGGAGCTGTTTTTT. Its protein is CASSEANTGELFF. The V and J genes are TRBV6-1 and TRBJ2-2; unclear D gene. V dropped 0 bases and J dropped 2 bases, with 1 base sitting between them. Germline CDR1 is MNHNS and CDR2 is SASEGT. The CDR3 spans 13 residues.

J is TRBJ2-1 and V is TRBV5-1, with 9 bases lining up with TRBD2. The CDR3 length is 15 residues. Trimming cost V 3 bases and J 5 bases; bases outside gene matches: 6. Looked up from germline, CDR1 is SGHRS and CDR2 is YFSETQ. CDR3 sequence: CASSSGTSSNNEQFF. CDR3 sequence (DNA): TGCGCCAGCAGCTCCGGGACTAGCTCGAACAATGAGCAGTTCTTC.

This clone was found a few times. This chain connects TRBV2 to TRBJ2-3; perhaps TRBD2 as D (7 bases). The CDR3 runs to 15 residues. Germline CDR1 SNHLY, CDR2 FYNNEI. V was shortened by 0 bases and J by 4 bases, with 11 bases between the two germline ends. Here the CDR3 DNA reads TGTGCCAGCAGTGAAGCGGGGGGGCGGGCAGATACGCAGTATTTT. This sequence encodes CASSEAGGRADTQYF.

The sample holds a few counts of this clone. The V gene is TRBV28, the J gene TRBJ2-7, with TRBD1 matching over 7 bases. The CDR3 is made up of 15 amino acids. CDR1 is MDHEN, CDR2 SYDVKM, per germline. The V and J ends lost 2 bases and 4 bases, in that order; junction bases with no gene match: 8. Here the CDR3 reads CASSLPSDRIYEQYF. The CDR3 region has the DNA TGTGCCAGCAGTTTACCCTCGGACAGGATTTACGAGCAGTACTTC.

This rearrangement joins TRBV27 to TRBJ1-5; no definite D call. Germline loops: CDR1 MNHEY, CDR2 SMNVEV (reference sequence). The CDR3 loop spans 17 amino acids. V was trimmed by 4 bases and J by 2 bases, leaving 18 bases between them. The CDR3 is CASSWFGPPAGNQPQHF. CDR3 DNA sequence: TGTGCCAGCAGTTGGTTTGGACCCCCTGCGGGCAATCAGCCCCAGCATTTT.

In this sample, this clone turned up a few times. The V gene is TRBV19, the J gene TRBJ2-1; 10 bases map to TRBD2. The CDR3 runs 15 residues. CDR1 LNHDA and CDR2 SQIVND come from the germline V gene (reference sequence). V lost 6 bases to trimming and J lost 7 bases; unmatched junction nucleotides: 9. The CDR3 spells CASSPWGLATNEQFF. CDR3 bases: TGTGCCAGTAGCCCATGGGGACTAGCGACGAATGAGCAGTTCTTC.

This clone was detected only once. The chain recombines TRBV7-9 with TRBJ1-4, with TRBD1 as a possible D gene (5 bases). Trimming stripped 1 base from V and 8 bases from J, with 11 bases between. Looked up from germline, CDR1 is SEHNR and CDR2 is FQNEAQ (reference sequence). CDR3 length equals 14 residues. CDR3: CASSLGQGWEKLFF. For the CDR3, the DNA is TGTGCCAGCAGCTTAGGGCAGGGTTGGGAAAAACTGTTTTTT.

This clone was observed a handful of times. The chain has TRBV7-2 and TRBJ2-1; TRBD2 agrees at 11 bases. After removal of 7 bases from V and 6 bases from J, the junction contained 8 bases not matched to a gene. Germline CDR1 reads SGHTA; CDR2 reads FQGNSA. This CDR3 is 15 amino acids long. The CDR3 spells CASTPSGGPPNEQFF. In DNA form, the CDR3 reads TGTGCCAGCACCCCTAGCGGGGGGCCACCCAATGAGCAGTTCTTC.

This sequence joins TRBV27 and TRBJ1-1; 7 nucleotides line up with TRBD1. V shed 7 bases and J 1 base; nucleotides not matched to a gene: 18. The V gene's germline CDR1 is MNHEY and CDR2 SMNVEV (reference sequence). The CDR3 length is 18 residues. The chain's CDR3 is CASKSVREGAGGNTEAFF. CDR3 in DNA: TGTGCCAGCAAGTCCGTCCGGGAGGGGGCAGGCGGGAACACTGAAGCTTTCTTT.

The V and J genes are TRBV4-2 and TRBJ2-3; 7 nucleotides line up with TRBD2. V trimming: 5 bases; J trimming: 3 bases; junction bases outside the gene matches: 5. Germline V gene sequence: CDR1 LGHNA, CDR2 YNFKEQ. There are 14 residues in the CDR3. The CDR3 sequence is CASSSGLETDTQYF. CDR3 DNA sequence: TGTGCCAGCAGCTCAGGACTAGAGACAGATACGCAGTATTTT.

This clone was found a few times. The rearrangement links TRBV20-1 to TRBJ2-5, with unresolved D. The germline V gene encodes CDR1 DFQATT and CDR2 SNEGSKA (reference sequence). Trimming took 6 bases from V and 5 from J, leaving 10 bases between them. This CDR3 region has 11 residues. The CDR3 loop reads CSALSQETQYF. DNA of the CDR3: TGCAGTGCACTTTCGCAGGAGACCCAGTACTTC.

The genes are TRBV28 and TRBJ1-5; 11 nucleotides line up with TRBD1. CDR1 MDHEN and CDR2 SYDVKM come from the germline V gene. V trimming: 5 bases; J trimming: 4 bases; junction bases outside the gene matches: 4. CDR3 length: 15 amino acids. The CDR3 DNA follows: TGTGCCAGCAGTCAACGGGACAGGGGGAATCAGCCCCAGCATTTT. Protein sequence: CASSQRDRGNQPQHF.

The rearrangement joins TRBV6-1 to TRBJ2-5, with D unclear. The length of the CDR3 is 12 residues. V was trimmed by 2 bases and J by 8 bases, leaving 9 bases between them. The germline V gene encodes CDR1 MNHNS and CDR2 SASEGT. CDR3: CASSEPPRTQYF. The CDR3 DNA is TGTGCCAGCAGTGAACCCCCCAGAACCCAGTACTTC.

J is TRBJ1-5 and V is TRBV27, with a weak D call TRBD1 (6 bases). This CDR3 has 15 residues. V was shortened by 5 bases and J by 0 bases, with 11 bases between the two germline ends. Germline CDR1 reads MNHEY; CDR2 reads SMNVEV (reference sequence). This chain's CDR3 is CASSRQAFSNQPQHF. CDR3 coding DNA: TGTGCCAGCAGTCGACAGGCCTTTAGCAATCAGCCCCAGCATTTT.

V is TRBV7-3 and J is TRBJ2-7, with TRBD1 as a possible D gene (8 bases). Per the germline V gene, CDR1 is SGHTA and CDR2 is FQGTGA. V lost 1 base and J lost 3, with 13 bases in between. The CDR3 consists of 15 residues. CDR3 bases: TGTGCCAGCAGCTTAAGAGCGGGACAGGACTACGAGCAGTACTTC. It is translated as CASSLRAGQDYEQYF. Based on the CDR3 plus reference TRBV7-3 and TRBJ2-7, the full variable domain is GAGVSQTPSNKVTEKGKYVELRCDPISGHTALYWYRQSLGQGPEFLIYFQGTGAADDSGLPNDRFFAVRPEGSVSTLKIQRTERGDSAVYLCASSLRAGQDYEQYFGPGTRLTVT.

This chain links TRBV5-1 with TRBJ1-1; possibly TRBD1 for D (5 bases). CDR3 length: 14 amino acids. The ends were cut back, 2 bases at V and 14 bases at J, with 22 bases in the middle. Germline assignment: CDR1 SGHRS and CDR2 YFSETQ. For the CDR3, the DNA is TGCGCCAGCAGCTTCGCCGGGACTGCCAGCGCGCTCTTCTTT. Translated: CASSFAGTASALFF. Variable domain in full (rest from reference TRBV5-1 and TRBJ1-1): KAGVTQTPRYLIKTRGQQVTLSCSPISGHRSVSWYQQTPGQGLQFLFEYFSETQRNKGNFPGRFSGRQFSNSRSEMNVSTLELGDSALYLCASSFAGTASALFFGQGTRLTVV.

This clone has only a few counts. This CDR3 is CASSHSPVGEGDTQYF. In DNA, the CDR3 is TGTGCCAGCAGCCATTCCCCTGTCGGGGAGGGGGATACGCAGTATTTT. The chain uses TRBV4-2 and TRBJ2-3, with TRBD2 identical over 7 bases. The CDR3 is made up of 16 amino acids. From germline, CDR1 is LGHNA and CDR2 YNFKEQ. The ends lost 3 bases at V and 6 bases at J; junction bases unmatched: 12.

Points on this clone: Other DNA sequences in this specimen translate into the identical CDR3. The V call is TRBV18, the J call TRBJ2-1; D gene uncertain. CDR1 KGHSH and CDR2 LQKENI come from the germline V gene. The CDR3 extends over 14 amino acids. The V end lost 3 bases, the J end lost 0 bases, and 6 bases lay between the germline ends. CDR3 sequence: CASSPGGSYNEQFF. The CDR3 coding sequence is TGTGCCAGCTCACCGGGCGGCTCCTACAATGAGCAGTTCTTC.

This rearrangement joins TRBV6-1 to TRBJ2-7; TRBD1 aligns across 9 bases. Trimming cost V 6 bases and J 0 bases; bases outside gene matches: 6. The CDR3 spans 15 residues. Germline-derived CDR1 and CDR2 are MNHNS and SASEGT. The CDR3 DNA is TGTGCCAGCAGCGACCGGGACAGGGACTCCTACGAGCAGTACTTC. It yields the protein CASSDRDRDSYEQYF.